This TCR beta chain was captured by sequencing in a study of lymphopenia after photon versus proton radiotherapy. TCRdb's table, derived via immunoSEQ multiplex PCR, lists solely in-frame clones and lacks some. The repertoire consists of about 22,000 clones, with around 88% occurring once and the leading ten covering 11%. Per the germline V gene, CDR1 is ENHRY and CDR2 is SYGVKD. The CDR3 spans 13 residues. The V end was cut by 10 bases, the J end by 10 bases, with 17 bases between. The sequences come from peripheral blood, collected from a patient treated with proton-based radiotherapy. The rearrangement joins TRBV10-3 to TRBJ1-6, with D perhaps TRBD1 (5 bases). This TCR derives from a man older than 75 with esophageal cancer. The DNA for the CDR3 is TGTGCCACCCAGGCTGGGGCAGGGTCACCCCTCCACTTT. Protein: CATQAGAGSPLHF.